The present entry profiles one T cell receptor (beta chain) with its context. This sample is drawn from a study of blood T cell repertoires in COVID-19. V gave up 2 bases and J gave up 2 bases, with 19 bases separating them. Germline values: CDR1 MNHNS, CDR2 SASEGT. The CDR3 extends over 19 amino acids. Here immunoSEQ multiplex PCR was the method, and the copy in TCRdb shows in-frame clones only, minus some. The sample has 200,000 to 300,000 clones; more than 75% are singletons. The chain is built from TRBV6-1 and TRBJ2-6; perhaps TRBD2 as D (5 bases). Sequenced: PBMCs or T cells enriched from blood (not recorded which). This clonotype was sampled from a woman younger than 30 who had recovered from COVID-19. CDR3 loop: CASSEREYPTSAGANVLTF. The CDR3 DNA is TGTGCCAGCAGTGAACGGGAATACCCCACATCGGCTGGGGCCAACGTCCTGACTTTC.